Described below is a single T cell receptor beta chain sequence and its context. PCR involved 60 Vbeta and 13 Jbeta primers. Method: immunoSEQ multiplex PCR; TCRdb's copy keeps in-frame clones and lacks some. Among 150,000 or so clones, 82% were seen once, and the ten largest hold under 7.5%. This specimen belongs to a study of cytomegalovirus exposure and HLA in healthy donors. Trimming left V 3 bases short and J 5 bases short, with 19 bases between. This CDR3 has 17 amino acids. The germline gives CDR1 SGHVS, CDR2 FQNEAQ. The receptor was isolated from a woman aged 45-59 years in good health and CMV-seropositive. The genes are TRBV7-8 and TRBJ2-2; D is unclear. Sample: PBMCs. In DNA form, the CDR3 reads TGTGCCAGCAGCTTTACCTCGCCCCGGGTAAATACCGGGGAGCTGTTTTTT. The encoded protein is CASSFTSPRVNTGELFF.